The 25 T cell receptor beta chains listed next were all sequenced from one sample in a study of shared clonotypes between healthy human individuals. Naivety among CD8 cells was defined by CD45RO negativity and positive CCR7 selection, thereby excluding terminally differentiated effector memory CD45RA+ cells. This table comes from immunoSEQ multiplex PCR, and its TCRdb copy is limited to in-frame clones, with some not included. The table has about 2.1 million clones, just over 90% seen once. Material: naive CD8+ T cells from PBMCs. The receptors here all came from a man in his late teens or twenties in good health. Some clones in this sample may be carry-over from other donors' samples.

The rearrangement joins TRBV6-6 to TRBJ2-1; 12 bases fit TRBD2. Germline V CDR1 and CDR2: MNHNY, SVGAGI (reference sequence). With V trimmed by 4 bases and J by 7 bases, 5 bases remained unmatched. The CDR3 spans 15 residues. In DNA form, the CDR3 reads TGTGCCAGCAGTTCCCTAGCGGGAGGGCCGAATGAGCAGTTCTTC. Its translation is CASSSLAGGPNEQFF.

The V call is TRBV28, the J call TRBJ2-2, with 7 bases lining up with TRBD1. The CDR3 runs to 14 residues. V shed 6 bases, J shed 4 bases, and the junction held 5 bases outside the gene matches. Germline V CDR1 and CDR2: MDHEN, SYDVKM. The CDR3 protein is CASSVRGLTGELFF. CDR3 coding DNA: TGTGCCAGCAGCGTTAGGGGGCTCACCGGGGAGCTGTTTTTT.

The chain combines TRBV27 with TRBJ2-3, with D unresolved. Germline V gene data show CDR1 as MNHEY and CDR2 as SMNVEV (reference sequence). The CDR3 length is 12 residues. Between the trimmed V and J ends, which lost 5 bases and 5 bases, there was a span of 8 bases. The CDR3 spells CASSPRVDTQYF. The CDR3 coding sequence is TGTGCCAGCAGTCCCCGGGTAGATACGCAGTATTTT.

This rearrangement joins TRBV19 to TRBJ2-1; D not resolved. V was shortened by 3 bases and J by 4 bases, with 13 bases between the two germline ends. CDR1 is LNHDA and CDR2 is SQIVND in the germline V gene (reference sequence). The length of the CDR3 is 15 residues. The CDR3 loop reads CASSILLDGYNEQFF. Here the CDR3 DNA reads TGTGCCAGTAGTATTTTGTTGGATGGGTACAATGAGCAGTTCTTC.

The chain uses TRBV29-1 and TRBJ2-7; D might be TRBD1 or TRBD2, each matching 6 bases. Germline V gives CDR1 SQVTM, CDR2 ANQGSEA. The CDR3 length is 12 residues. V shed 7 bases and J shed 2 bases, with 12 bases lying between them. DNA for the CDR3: TGCAGCGCAGCCGGGGGCCCCTACGAGCAGTACTTC. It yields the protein CSAAGGPYEQYF.

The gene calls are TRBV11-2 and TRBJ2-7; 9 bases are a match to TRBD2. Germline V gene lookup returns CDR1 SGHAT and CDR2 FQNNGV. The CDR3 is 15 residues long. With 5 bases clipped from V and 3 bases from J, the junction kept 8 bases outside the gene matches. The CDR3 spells CASSRGAGGVYEQYF. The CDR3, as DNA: TGTGCCAGCAGCCGAGGGGCGGGAGGGGTCTACGAGCAGTACTTC.

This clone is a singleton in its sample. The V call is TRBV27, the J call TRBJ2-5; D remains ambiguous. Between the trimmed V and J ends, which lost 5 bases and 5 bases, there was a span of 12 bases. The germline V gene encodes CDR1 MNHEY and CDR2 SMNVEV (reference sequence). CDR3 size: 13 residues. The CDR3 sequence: CASSPMGAETQYF. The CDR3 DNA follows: TGTGCCAGCAGTCCCATGGGTGCGGAGACCCAGTACTTC.

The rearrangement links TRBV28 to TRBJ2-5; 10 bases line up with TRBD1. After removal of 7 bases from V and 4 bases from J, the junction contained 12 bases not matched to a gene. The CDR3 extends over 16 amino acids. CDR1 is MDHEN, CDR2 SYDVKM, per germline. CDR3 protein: CASTPEWDRGRETQYF. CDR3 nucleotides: TGTGCCAGCACCCCAGAGTGGGACAGGGGACGAGAGACCCAGTACTTC.

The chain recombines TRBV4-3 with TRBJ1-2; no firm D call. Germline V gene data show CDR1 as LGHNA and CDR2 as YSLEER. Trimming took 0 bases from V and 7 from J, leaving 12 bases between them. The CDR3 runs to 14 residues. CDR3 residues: CASSQDGKDGGYTF. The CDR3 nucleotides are TGCGCCAGCAGCCAAGATGGGAAAGATGGTGGCTACACCTTC.

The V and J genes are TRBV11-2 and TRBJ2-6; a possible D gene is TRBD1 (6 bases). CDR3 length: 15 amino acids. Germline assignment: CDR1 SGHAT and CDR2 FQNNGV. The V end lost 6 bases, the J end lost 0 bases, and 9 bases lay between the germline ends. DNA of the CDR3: TGTGCCAGCAGATCACAGGGCTCTGGGGCCAACGTCCTGACTTTC. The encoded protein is CASRSQGSGANVLTF.

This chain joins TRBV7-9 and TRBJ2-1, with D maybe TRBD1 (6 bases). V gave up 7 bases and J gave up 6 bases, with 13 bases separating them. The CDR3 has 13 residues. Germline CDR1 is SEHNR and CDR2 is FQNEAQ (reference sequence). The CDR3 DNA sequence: TGTGCCAGCAAGGGGGTTTTGGGCAATGAGCAGTTCTTC. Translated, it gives CASKGVLGNEQFF.

The CDR3 sequence: CASSFWRDPQETQYF. The CDR3 bases are TGTGCCAGCAGCTTCTGGCGGGACCCTCAAGAGACCCAGTACTTC. V usage is TRBV7-8 and J usage is TRBJ2-5; a possible D gene is TRBD2 (6 bases). V was clipped by 3 bases and J by 2 bases, with 13 bases between them. Germline assignment: CDR1 SGHVS and CDR2 FQNEAQ. The CDR3 runs 15 residues.

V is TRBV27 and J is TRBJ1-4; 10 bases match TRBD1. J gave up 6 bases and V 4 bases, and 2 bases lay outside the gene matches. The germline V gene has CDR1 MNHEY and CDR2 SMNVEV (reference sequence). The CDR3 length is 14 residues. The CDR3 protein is CASSSTGGYEKLFF. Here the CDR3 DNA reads TGTGCCAGCAGTTCGACAGGGGGCTATGAAAAACTGTTTTTT. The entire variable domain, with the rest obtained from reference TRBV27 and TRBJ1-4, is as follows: EAQVTQNPRYLITVTGKKLTVTCSQNMNHEYMSWYRQDPGLGLRQIYYSMNVEVTDKGDVPEGYKVSRKEKRNFPLILESPSPNQTSLYFCASSSTGGYEKLFFGSGTQLSVL.

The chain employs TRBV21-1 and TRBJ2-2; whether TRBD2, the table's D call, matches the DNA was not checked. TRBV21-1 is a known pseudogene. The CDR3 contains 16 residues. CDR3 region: CASSKKREGPGGELFF. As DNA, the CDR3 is TGTGCCAGCAGCAAGAAGCGGGAGGGCCCAGGCGGGGAGCTGTTTTTT.

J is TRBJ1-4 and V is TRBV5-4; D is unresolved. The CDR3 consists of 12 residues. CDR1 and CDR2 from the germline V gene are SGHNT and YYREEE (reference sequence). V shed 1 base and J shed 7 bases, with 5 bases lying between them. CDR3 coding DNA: TGTGCCAGCAGCTTGATGGGTGAAAAACTGTTTTTT. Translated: CASSLMGEKLFF.

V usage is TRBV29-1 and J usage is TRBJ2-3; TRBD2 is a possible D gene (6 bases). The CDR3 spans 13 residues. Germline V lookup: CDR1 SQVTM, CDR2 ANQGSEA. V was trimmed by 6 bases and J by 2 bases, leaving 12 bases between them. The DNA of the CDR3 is TGCAGCGTCTGGAGCGGGCTCACAGATACGCAGTATTTT. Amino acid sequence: CSVWSGLTDTQYF.

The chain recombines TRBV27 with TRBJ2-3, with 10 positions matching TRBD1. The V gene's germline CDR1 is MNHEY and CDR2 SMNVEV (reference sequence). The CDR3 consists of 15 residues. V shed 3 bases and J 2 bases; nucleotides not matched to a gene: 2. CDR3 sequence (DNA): TGTGCCAGCAGTTTGACAGGGGGCTTCACAGATACGCAGTATTTT. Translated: CASSLTGGFTDTQYF.

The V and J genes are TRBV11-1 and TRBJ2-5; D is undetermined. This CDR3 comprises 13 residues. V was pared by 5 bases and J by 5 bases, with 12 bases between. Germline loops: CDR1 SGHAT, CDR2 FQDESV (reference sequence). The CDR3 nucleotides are TGTGCCAGCAGCCTCGATTCTCGGGAGACCCAGTACTTC. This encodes CASSLDSRETQYF.

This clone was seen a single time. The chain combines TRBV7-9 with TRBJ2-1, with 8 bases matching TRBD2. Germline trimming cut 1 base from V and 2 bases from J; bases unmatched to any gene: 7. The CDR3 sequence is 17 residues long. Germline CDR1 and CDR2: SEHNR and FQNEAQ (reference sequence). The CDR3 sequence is CASSLEVSGTPYNEQFF. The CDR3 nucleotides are TGTGCCAGCAGCTTAGAGGTTAGCGGGACTCCCTACAATGAGCAGTTCTTC.

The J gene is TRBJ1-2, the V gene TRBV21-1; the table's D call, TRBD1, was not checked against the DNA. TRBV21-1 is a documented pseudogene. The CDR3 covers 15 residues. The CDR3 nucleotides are TGTGCCAGCAGCAAAGCGGGGACAGAAATTGTTGGCTACACCTTC. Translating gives CASSKAGTEIVGYTF.

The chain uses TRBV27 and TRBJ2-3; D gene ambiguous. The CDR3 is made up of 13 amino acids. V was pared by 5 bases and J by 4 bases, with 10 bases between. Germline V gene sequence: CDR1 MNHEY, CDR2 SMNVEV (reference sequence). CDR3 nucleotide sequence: TGTGCCAGCAGTCCCGGCTACCCAGATACGCAGTATTTT. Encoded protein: CASSPGYPDTQYF.

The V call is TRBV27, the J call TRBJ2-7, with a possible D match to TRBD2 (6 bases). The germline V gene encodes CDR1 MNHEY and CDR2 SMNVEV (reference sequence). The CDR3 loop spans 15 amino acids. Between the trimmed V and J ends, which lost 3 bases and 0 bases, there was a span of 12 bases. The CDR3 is CASSFLARSSYEQYF. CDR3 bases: TGTGCCAGCAGTTTTCTAGCGCGGAGCTCCTACGAGCAGTACTTC.

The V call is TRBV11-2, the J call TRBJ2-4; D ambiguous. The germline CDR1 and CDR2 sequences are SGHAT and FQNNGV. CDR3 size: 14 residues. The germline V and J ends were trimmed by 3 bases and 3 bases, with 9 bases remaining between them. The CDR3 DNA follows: TGTGCCAGCAGCTTTACATGGGACAAAAACATTCAGTACTTC. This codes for CASSFTWDKNIQYF. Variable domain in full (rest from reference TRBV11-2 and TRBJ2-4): EAGVAQSPRYKIIEKRQSVAFWCNPISGHATLYWYQQILGQGPKLLIQFQNNGVVDDSQLPKDRFSAERLKGVDSTLKIQPAKLEDSAVYLCASSFTWDKNIQYFGAGTRLSVL.

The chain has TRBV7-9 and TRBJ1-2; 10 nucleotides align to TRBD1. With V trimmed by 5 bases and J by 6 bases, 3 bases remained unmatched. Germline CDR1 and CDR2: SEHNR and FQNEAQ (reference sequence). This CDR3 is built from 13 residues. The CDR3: CASSIDRGHGYTF. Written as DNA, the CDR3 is TGTGCCAGCAGCATAGACAGGGGGCATGGCTACACCTTC.

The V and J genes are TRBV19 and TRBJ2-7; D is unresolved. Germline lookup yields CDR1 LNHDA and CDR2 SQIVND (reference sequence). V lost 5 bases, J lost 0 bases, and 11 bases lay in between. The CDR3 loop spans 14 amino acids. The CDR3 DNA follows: TGTGCCAGTAGTCCCAGAATAGCCTCCTACGAGCAGTACTTC. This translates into CASSPRIASYEQYF.